A selection of T cell receptor beta chains follows, all from one sample in a study of identical twins. TCRdb recomputed calls from the 5' RACE reads with MiXCR, one row per CDR3 protein. The repertoire holds under 800,000 distinct CDR3 sequences, 21% seen once, with around 4.5% in the top ten. These data also formed part of another study, on T cells expressing NK-cell markers.

The source material was PBMCs. The receptor set was obtained from a woman aged 18-29 years in good health. CDR3s leave out the opening cysteine and the closing phenylalanine or tryptophan. D genes are given only for firm matches. Clone sizes are given selectively: once, few, many, or a class where the clone is expanded.

abundance	v_gene	d_gene	CDR3aa
.	TRBV20-1	TRBD2	SARSSSGGGKETQY
many	TRBV18	.	ASSPLQGNTEAF
few	TRBV20-1	TRBD2	SARVASGSQETQY
.	TRBV6-1	.	ASSKERVNSPLH
few	TRBV10-3	.	AIRPPSSTDTQY
few	TRBV20-1	TRBD1	SAGQGGWGTDTQY
.	TRBV5-1	TRBD2	ASSSFGAGDNEQF
many	TRBV7-8	.	ASAHLHPGYT
.	TRBV6-2/TRBV6-3	.	ASSYRPSDPGANVLT
.	TRBV12-3/TRBV12-4	.	ASSLRGRGTGELF
.	TRBV12-3/TRBV12-4	.	ASSRNAYGYT
few	TRBV20-1	.	SATVGSGGYT
few	TRBV6-5	.	ASSFQGQSTDTQY
.	TRBV7-2	.	ASSLAMRYEQY
few	TRBV14	.	ASSQEPYSYNEQF
.	TRBV10-2	.	ASSEGTWLFPEF
few	TRBV6-1	TRBD2	ASSENGGGPYEQY
.	TRBV7-9	.	ASSLFGPGGSYEQY
.	TRBV5-1	.	ASSFGGAGTEAF
few	TRBV6-1	TRBD2	ASTGASGGAYTQY
few	TRBV29-1	.	SVEFVAALGSYT
.	TRBV5-5	.	ASSLAAGQGYNQPQH
few	TRBV20-1	.	SASHGETQY
.	TRBV20-1	.	SASVWGAAF
once	TRBV5-1	.	ASSSETGHEAF
few	TRBV7-2	TRBD2	ASRLREGQLYEQY
few	TRBV20-1	.	SARKGRIYEQY